This record looks at one T cell receptor (beta chain) sequence and its context. This CDR3 has 12 residues. Looked up from germline, CDR1 is SEHNR and CDR2 is FQNEAQ (reference sequence). Trimming left V 8 bases short and J 2 bases short, with 8 bases between. These data belong to a study of T-cell memory formation after mild COVID-19. Looking at the study overall: Among the donors, TCR clusters were largely specific to each donor.

TCRdb analysed the 5' RACE reads with MiXCR anew, one entry per CDR3 protein. The sample lists more than 300,000 distinct CDR3 sequences, around a fifth occurring once. The receptor was derived from a man between 18 and 29 years old who had mild COVID-19 (a few samples of this study predate the infection). Cell type and time point are not known. The material sequenced was PBMCs or a T cell subset sorted from them (not recorded which). V and J are TRBV7-9 and TRBJ2-3; D call uncertain. CDR3 bases: TGTGCCAGCGGCACCCTCACAGATACGCAGTATTTT. This sequence encodes CASGTLTDTQYF.